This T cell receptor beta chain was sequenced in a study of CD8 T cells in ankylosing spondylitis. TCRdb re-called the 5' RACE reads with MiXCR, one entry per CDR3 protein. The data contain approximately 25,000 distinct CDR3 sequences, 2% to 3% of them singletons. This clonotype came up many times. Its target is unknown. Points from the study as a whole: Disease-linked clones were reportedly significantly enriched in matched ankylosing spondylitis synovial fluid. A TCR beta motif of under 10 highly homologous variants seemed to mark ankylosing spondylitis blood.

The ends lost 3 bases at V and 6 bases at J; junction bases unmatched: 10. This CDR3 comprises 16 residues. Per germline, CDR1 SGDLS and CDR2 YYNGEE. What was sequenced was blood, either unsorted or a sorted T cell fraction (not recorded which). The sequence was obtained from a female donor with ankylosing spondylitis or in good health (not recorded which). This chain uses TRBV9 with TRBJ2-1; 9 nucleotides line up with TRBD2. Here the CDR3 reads CASSGHIAGVLNEQFF. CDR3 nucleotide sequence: TGTGCCAGCAGCGGCCATATAGCGGGAGTGCTCAATGAGCAGTTCTTC. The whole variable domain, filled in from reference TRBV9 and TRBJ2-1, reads DSGVTQTPKHLITATGQRVTLRCSPRSGDLSVYWYQQSLDQGLQFLIQYYNGEERAKGNILERFSAQQFPDLHSELNLSSLELGDSALYFCASSGHIAGVLNEQFFGPGTRLTVL.